The 10 T cell receptor beta chains reported below all come from one sample, sequenced in a study of blood T cell repertoires in COVID-19 (dated by TCRdb to the early 2020s). Library preparation was by the immunoSEQ multiplex PCR assay. TCRdb mirrors the immuneACCESS table, restricted to in-frame sequences. Some clones are absent from its copies; in checked studies, under half trace to an unresolved V gene, and the reason for the others is unknown. The sample includes over 120,000 clones, with around 78% observed a single time. Around 4.2% of the sample is held by the ten biggest clonotypes. Sequencing input: peripheral blood. The receptors were sampled from an elderly woman with active or convalescent COVID-19.

The gene calls are TRBV7-9 and TRBJ1-3; D gene unclear. The CDR3 extends over 17 amino acids. In germline, CDR1 is SEHNR, CDR2 FQNEAQ (reference sequence). V shed 5 bases and J shed 4 bases, with 21 bases lying between them. CDR3 amino acids: CASSLQWVRSEGNTIYF. CDR3 coding DNA: TGTGCCAGCAGCCTTCAGTGGGTGCGCAGCGAAGGAAACACCATATATTTT.

This clone turned up a few times. The rearrangement uses TRBV10-3 and TRBJ1-6; the D gene is possibly TRBD1 (5 bases). V gave up 1 base and J gave up 5 bases, with 9 bases separating them. The CDR3 sequence is 15 residues long. Germline CDR1 ENHRY, CDR2 SYGVKD. The DNA of the CDR3 is TGTGCCATCAGTGAGTTTGGGGGGGATAATTCACCCCTCCACTTT. This gives the protein CAISEFGGDNSPLHF.

The chain recombines TRBV6-5 with TRBJ1-1, with D tentatively TRBD1 (6 bases). Trimming left V 0 bases short and J 3 bases short, with 11 bases between. Germline V gene data show CDR1 as MNHEY and CDR2 as SVGAGI. CDR3 size: 15 residues. The CDR3 DNA follows: TGTGCCAGCAGTTACTCCCCCAGGGGTGACACTGAAGCTTTCTTT. Encoded protein: CASSYSPRGDTEAFF.

The CDR3 DNA is TGTGCCAGCTCACCCGGGACAGTACAAGAGACCCAGTACTTC. It translates to CASSPGTVQETQYF. The chain couples TRBV18 to TRBJ2-5; 7 positions agree with TRBD1. V shed 3 bases and J 2 bases; nucleotides not matched to a gene: 3. This CDR3 spans 14 amino acids. Germline V CDR1 and CDR2: KGHSH, LQKENI.

The chain recombines TRBV12-3 or TRBV12-4 with TRBJ2-3; no firm D call. The germline V and J ends were trimmed by 6 bases and 10 bases, with 17 bases remaining between them. The CDR3 covers 13 residues. CDR3 sequence reads: CASSPNLSHAQYF. For the CDR3, the DNA is TGTGCCAGCAGCCCAAACCTCAGTCACGCGCAGTATTTT.

This chain connects TRBV28 to TRBJ2-7; 7 bases line up with TRBD1. Germline V lookup: CDR1 MDHEN, CDR2 SYDVKM. V trimming: 5 bases; J trimming: 2 bases; junction bases outside the gene matches: 12. The CDR3 is 16 amino acids. In DNA form, the CDR3 reads TGTGCCAGCAGTCCCCTGGGACAGCTGCTAGCCTACGAGCAGTACTTC. It specifies CASSPLGQLLAYEQYF.

The chain employs TRBV6-5 and TRBJ1-1, with D perhaps TRBD1 (5 bases). Germline-derived CDR1 and CDR2 are MNHEY and SVGAGI. This CDR3 contains 13 residues. Trimming pared 0 bases from V and 8 bases from J, leaving 10 bases between. This chain's CDR3 is CASSYSIGVEAFF. DNA of the CDR3: TGTGCCAGCAGTTACTCGATAGGGGTGGAAGCTTTCTTT.

The chain has TRBV6-5 and TRBJ2-5; 7 bases match TRBD1. V shed 6 bases, J shed 0 bases, and the junction held 7 bases outside the gene matches. The V gene's germline CDR1 is MNHEY and CDR2 SVGAGI. This CDR3 has 15 amino acids. CDR3 loop: CASSEDRMYQETQYF. In DNA, the CDR3 is TGTGCCAGCAGCGAGGACAGGATGTACCAAGAGACCCAGTACTTC.

The V call is TRBV7-2, the J call TRBJ2-7; TRBD2 matches 7 bases. The CDR3 runs to 14 residues. Germline CDR1 reads SGHTA; CDR2 reads FQGNSA. The trim removed 6 bases at V and 7 bases at J, leaving 12 bases unmatched. The CDR3 DNA is TGTGCCAGCAGTCGCCCGTCACTAGCGTGGGAGCAGTACTTC. Amino acid sequence: CASSRPSLAWEQYF. Drawing the rest from reference TRBV7-2 and TRBJ2-7, the complete variable domain is GAGVSQSPSNKVTEKGKDVELRCDPISGHTALYWYRQSLGQGLEFLIYFQGNSAPDKSGLPSDRFSAERTGGSVSTLTIQRTQQEDSAVYLCASSRPSLAWEQYFGPGTRLTVT.

The genes are TRBV28 and TRBJ1-2, with D possibly TRBD1 on 6 matching bases. The germline V and J ends were trimmed by 4 bases and 4 bases, with 13 bases remaining between them. Germline V gene sequence: CDR1 MDHEN, CDR2 SYDVKM. This CDR3 has 14 amino acids. CDR3 residues: CASSSGGLVYGYTF. CDR3 in DNA: TGTGCCAGCAGTTCGGGGGGGCTTGTCTATGGCTACACCTTC.